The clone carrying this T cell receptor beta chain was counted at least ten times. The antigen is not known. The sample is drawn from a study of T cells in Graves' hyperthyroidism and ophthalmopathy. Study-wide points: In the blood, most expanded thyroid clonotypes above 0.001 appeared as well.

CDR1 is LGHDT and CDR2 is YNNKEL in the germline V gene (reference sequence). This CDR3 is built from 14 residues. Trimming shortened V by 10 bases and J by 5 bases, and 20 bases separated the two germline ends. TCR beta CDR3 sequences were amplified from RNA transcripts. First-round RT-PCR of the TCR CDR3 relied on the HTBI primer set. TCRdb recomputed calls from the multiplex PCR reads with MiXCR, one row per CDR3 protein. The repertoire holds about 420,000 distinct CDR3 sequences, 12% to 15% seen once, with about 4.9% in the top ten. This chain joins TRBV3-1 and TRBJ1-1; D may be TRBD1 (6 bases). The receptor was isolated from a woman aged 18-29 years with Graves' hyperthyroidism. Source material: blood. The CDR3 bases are TGTGCCACCAAACCTACAGGGTATATGACTGAAGCTTTCTTT. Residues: CATKPTGYMTEAFF.